These 24 T cell receptor beta chains came from one sample sequenced in a study of long-term antiretroviral therapy in people with HIV. Researchers ran immunoSEQ v3.0 at survey level. Sequencing used immunoSEQ multiplex PCR; TCRdb keeps in-frame clones, though not all of them. The sample contains 7,500 to 10,000 clones, approximately 75% of which appear only once. The input for sequencing was unsorted PBMCs, taken 0.7 years after starting antiretroviral therapy. These receptors came from a man aged 40-50 years with HIV.

The chain couples TRBV28 to TRBJ1-4; D gene uncertain. CDR3 length: 16 amino acids. Germline assignment: CDR1 MDHEN and CDR2 SYDVKM. V lost 0 bases, J lost 0 bases, and 8 bases lay in between. Here the CDR3 DNA reads TGTGCCAGCAGTTTATGGTCCTACTCAACTAATGAAAAACTGTTTTTT. This encodes CASSLWSYSTNEKLFF. Variable domain in full (rest from reference TRBV28 and TRBJ1-4): DVKVTQSSRYLVKRTGEKVFLECVQDMDHENMFWYRQDPGLGLRLIYFSYDVKMKEKGDIPEGYSVSREKKERFSLILESASTNQTSMYLCASSLWSYSTNEKLFFGSGTQLSVL.

The genes are TRBV7-9 and TRBJ2-2; D unclear. V was pared by 10 bases and J by 5 bases, with 17 bases between. The CDR3 covers 14 residues. Looked up from germline, CDR1 is SEHNR and CDR2 is FQNEAQ (reference sequence). CDR3 sequence (DNA): TGTGCCAATCCGGGCCCCCAAAGGACCGGGGAGCTGTTTTTT. Translating it yields CANPGPQRTGELFF. Together with reference TRBV7-9 and TRBJ2-2, the CDR3 gives the full variable domain: DTGVSQNPRHKITKRGQNVTFRCDPISEHNRLYWYRQTLGQGPEFLTYFQNEAQLEKSRLLSDRFSAERPKGSFSTLEIQRTEQGDSAMYLCANPGPQRTGELFFGEGSRLTVL.

In nucleotides, the CDR3 is TGTGCCAGCTCACCAGGAGGAGGCGGAATGTACCAAGAGACCCAGTACTTC. Translation: CASSPGGGGMYQETQYF. The chain carries TRBV18 and TRBJ2-5, with D possibly TRBD2 on 5 matching bases. Germline loops: CDR1 KGHSH, CDR2 LQKENI. Trimming left V 2 bases short and J 0 bases short, with 16 bases between. The CDR3 is made up of 17 amino acids.

The table lists this clone with a count of one. This chain uses TRBV7-3 with TRBJ2-5; D is unclear. The CDR3 sequence is 15 residues long. CDR1 and CDR2 from the germline V gene are SGHTA and FQGTGA. Deletions cut 2 bases from V and 4 bases from J, with 14 bases between. The CDR3 region is CASSLFLESRETQYF. CDR3 sequence (DNA): TGTGCCAGCAGCTTATTTTTGGAGTCCCGAGAGACCCAGTACTTC.

J is TRBJ1-5 and V is TRBV28; D is ambiguous. Trimming pared 7 bases from V and 2 bases from J, leaving 9 bases between. The germline gives CDR1 MDHEN, CDR2 SYDVKM. The CDR3 is 13 residues long. The CDR3 coding sequence is TGTGCCAGCATAGGAGAGCGCAATCAGCCCCAGCATTTT. This gives the protein CASIGERNQPQHF.

This chain links TRBV19 with TRBJ1-3; D uncertain. The ends were cut back, 6 bases at V and 0 bases at J, with 9 bases in the middle. The CDR3 has 14 amino acids. Germline V gives CDR1 LNHDA, CDR2 SQIVND (reference sequence). CDR3 in amino acids: CASRPDHSGNTIYF. In DNA form, the CDR3 reads TGTGCCAGTAGGCCAGACCACTCTGGAAACACCATATATTTT.

This chain joins TRBV6-5 and TRBJ1-5, with D possibly being TRBD1 (6 bases). The CDR3 runs 14 residues. V lost 4 bases to trimming and J lost 7 bases, with 14 bases between them. Germline values: CDR1 MNHEY, CDR2 SVGAGI. This CDR3 reads CASSFSGVGQPQHF. CDR3 DNA: TGTGCCAGCAGTTTCTCAGGGGTGGGACAGCCCCAGCATTTT.

The CDR3 is CASTPAPHGTGATGELFF. DNA for the CDR3: TGCGCCAGCACCCCTGCACCCCACGGGACAGGGGCCACCGGGGAGCTGTTTTTT. V and J are TRBV4-3 and TRBJ2-2; 10 positions match TRBD1. CDR3 length: 18 amino acids. From germline, CDR1 is LGHNA and CDR2 YSLEER. V was clipped by 7 bases and J by 4 bases; unmatched bases: 15.

The chain links TRBV27 to TRBJ1-1, with D maybe TRBD1 (5 bases). Trimming cost V 2 bases and J 12 bases, with 10 bases left between them. In germline, CDR1 is MNHEY, CDR2 SMNVEV (reference sequence). There are 11 residues in the CDR3. The CDR3 is CASSLGALTFF. The CDR3 nucleotides read TGTGCCAGCAGTTTAGGGGCCTTGACTTTCTTT.

The gene calls are TRBV5-5 and TRBJ2-7; TRBD1 matches at 7 bases. Germline values: CDR1 SGHKS, CDR2 YYEKEE (reference sequence). After removal of 3 bases from V and 3 bases from J, the junction contained 3 bases not matched to a gene. This CDR3 spans 13 amino acids. CDR3 nucleotide sequence: TGTGCCAGCAGCTGGGGACAGAACTACGAGCAGTACTTC. The encoded protein is CASSWGQNYEQYF.

This clone was recorded only once. The chain combines TRBV28 with TRBJ1-5; weak D call: TRBD1 (6 bases). Germline V gene lookup returns CDR1 MDHEN and CDR2 SYDVKM. V was trimmed by 7 bases and J by 3 bases, leaving 13 bases between them. The CDR3 length is 14 residues. The CDR3, as DNA: TGTGCCAGCACCCCCGACAGGTTCAATCAGCCCCAGCATTTT. As protein: CASTPDRFNQPQHF.

The chain combines TRBV25-1 with TRBJ1-3, with a weak D call TRBD1 (6 bases). The CDR3 totals 15 residues. Trimming cost V 4 bases and J 1 base, with 11 bases left between them. Germline V gene sequence: CDR1 MGHDK, CDR2 SYGVNS. DNA for the CDR3: TGTGCCAGCAGTGTTGGGGGCGCTTCTGGAAACACCATATATTTT. This encodes CASSVGGASGNTIYF. The full variable domain, with the rest looked up from reference TRBV25-1 and TRBJ1-3, is EADIYQTPRYLVIGTGKKITLECSQTMGHDKMYWYQQDPGMELHLIHYSYGVNSTEKGDLSSESTVSRIRTEHFPLTLESARPSHTSQYLCASSVGGASGNTIYFGEGSWLTVV.

CDR3 sequence reads: CASSYGKITTDGYTF. CDR3 coding DNA: TGTGCCAGCAGTTACGGAAAGATTACTACAGATGGCTACACCTTC. J is TRBJ1-2 and V is TRBV6-5; D is undetermined. Per germline, CDR1 MNHEY and CDR2 SVGAGI. The CDR3 is 15 residues long. V was cut by 2 bases and J by 6 bases, with 16 bases left in between.

This clone was seen only a few times. The V gene is TRBV1, the J gene TRBJ2-3; the D segment call TRBD2 is taken from the table without a DNA check. TRBV1 is labeled a pseudogene. CDR3 size: 11 residues. The CDR3 sequence is CTSIFTDTQYF. In DNA form, the CDR3 reads TGCACCAGCATCTTCACAGATACGCAGTATTTT.

This clone was detected only a few times. The chain is built from TRBV6-4 and TRBJ2-1, with TRBD2 matching 13 bases. Germline CDR1 is MRHNA and CDR2 is SNTAGT. The CDR3 spans 15 residues. V trimming: 4 bases; J trimming: 11 bases; junction bases outside the gene matches: 8. The CDR3 here is CASSGTSGSRSQQFF. As DNA, the CDR3 is TGTGCCAGCAGTGGGACTAGCGGGAGTAGGTCCCAGCAGTTCTTC.

This sequence joins TRBV9 and TRBJ1-1, with TRBD1 as a possible D gene (5 bases). Germline V lookup: CDR1 SGDLS, CDR2 YYNGEE. V lost 3 bases to trimming and J lost 5 bases, with 20 bases between them. The CDR3 totals 16 residues. The CDR3 region has the DNA TGTGCCAGCAGCGGTTTGGGTGGGGGTCTGGGTACTGAAGCTTTCTTT. This translates into CASSGLGGGLGTEAFF.

This chain links TRBV29-1 with TRBJ1-1; 9 bases agree with TRBD1. V shed 4 bases and J 3 bases; nucleotides not matched to a gene: 9. CDR1 is SQVTM and CDR2 is ANQGSEA in the germline V gene. This CDR3 is 15 amino acids long. The CDR3 sequence: CSVAGQGRGDTEAFF. The CDR3 DNA is TGCAGCGTTGCGGGACAGGGAAGGGGGGACACTGAAGCTTTCTTT.

V gene TRBV18 combines with J gene TRBJ2-3; D not resolved. The germline V gene has CDR1 KGHSH and CDR2 LQKENI. V was shortened by 3 bases and J by 4 bases, with 5 bases between the two germline ends. This CDR3 region has 12 residues. The CDR3 DNA is TGTGCCAGCTCACCTAGCTCAGATACGCAGTATTTT. Its translation: CASSPSSDTQYF.

V usage is TRBV5-4 and J usage is TRBJ2-5, with D hard to call. The CDR3 is 11 amino acids. V dropped 2 bases and J dropped 2 bases, with 1 base sitting between them. Germline CDR1 and CDR2: SGHNT and YYREEE (reference sequence). The CDR3, as DNA: TGTGCCAGCAGCTTACAAGAGACCCAGTACTTC. Protein: CASSLQETQYF.

This sequence joins TRBV27 and TRBJ1-2, with TRBD1 matching over 8 bases. This CDR3 comprises 18 residues. J was trimmed by 3 bases and V by 3 bases; bases with no gene match: 15. The germline V gene encodes CDR1 MNHEY and CDR2 SMNVEV (reference sequence). The CDR3 protein is CASSLNRQGTLVDYGYTF. As DNA, the CDR3 is TGTGCCAGCAGTTTGAACCGACAGGGGACCCTGGTAGACTATGGCTACACCTTC.

This rearrangement joins TRBV5-4 to TRBJ2-1; TRBD2 matches at 9 bases. V was pared by 4 bases and J by 5 bases, with 4 bases of the junction left unmatched. The germline CDR1 and CDR2 sequences are SGHNT and YYREEE (reference sequence). The CDR3 totals 14 residues. CDR3 nucleotides: TGTGCCAGCAGCCGCGCTAGCGGGGACAATGAGCAGTTCTTC. It translates to CASSRASGDNEQFF.

The chain carries TRBV7-9 and TRBJ2-1; 10 positions agree with TRBD2. The germline V gene encodes CDR1 SEHNR and CDR2 FQNEAQ (reference sequence). This CDR3 spans 16 amino acids. With 4 bases clipped from V and 7 bases from J, the junction kept 10 bases outside the gene matches. Written as DNA, the CDR3 is TGTGCCAGCAGCTCGAAAGCGGGAGGGCCGAAAAATGAGCAGTTCTTC. Residues: CASSSKAGGPKNEQFF.

The gene calls are TRBV19 and TRBJ2-1; 15 bases align to TRBD2. V gave up 3 bases and J gave up 7 bases; unmatched junction bases: 4. The CDR3 has 16 amino acids. Germline V gives CDR1 LNHDA, CDR2 SQIVND (reference sequence). The CDR3 is CASSIGLAGGTNEQFF. CDR3 DNA sequence: TGTGCCAGTAGTATCGGACTAGCGGGAGGGACTAATGAGCAGTTCTTC.

Comments on this clone: A read error may produce the germline difference seen at one junction end. The gene calls are TRBV18 and TRBJ1-1; a weak D match, TRBD1 (5 bases). This CDR3 spans 11 amino acids. Germline CDR1 reads KGHSH; CDR2 reads LQKENI. The CDR3 DNA reads as TGTGCCAGCTCCCCTGGGACTGGAGCTTTCTTT. It yields the protein CASSPGTGAFF.